This TCR beta chain was sequenced for a study of blood T cell repertoires in COVID-19. TCRdb's copy holds only in-frame clones and misses some; the assay was immunoSEQ multiplex PCR. The sample has approximately 85,000 clones, approximately 90% seen once. This CDR3 is built from 13 residues. The V end was cut by 1 base, the J end by 3 bases, with 10 bases between. CDR1 is SQVTM and CDR2 is ANQGSEA in the germline V gene. The sample holds a few counts of this clone. This chain uses TRBV29-1 with TRBJ2-7; D call uncertain. Sequencing was carried out using peripheral blood. The receptor comes from a man aged 50 or older with active or convalescent COVID-19. The CDR3: CSVEGAGNYEQYF. CDR3 nucleotides: TGCAGCGTTGAAGGGGCTGGTAACTACGAGCAGTACTTC.